Listed below are T cell receptor beta chains from one sample, sequenced in a study of cytomegalovirus exposure and HLA in healthy donors. Using immunoSEQ multiplex PCR, the repertoire was profiled, and TCRdb retains in-frame clones only, with some absent. This table holds around 64,000 clones, about 85% found once. The sequenced sample consisted of PBMCs. Receptor source: a female donor in good health and CMV-seronegative. Both conserved end residues are part of each CDR3. The D gene is left open where the match is weak. Size tells how often a clone was seen (once, few, many) or the class of an expanded clone, and some rows leave it out.

len	v_gene	j_gene	d_gene	abundance	CDR3aa	CDR3nt
13	TRBV7-2	TRBJ1-2	TRBD1	once	CASSLLTGDGYTF	TGTGCCAGCAGCTTGTTAACAGGGGATGGCTACACCTTC
16	TRBV28	TRBJ2-7	TRBD1	NA	CASSLDRDRGNYEQYF	TGTGCCAGCAGTTTGGACCGGGACAGGGGGAACTACGAGCAGTACTTC
14	TRBV21-1	TRBJ2-2	NA	NA	CARTQGPTLGELFF	TGTGCCAGGACACAGGGGCCGACATTGGGGGAGCTGTTTTTT
15	TRBV7-9	TRBJ2-3	TRBD2	NA	CATLGGTSGADTQYF	TGTGCCACCCTGGGGGGGACTAGTGGGGCAGATACGCAGTATTTT
15	TRBV7-9	TRBJ2-3	TRBD2	NA	CASSAGLAGTDTQYF	TGTGCCAGCAGCGCGGGACTAGCAGGCACAGATACGCAGTATTTT
14	TRBV30	TRBJ1-1	NA	NA	CAWSIGLGNTEAFF	TGTGCCTGGAGTATTGGACTGGGGAACACTGAAGCTTTCTTT
17	TRBV7-9	TRBJ1-6	TRBD1	NA	CASSLFPRGPRASPLHF	TGTGCCAGCAGCTTATTCCCCAGGGGGCCCCGGGCGTCACCCCTCCACTTT
16	TRBV5-1	TRBJ2-3	NA	NA	CASSFVGKEVTDTQYF	TGCGCCAGCAGCTTTGTCGGCAAGGAGGTCACAGATACGCAGTATTTT
14	TRBV7-3	TRBJ2-3	TRBD2	NA	CASSSGGFTDTQYF	TGTGCCAGCAGCAGCGGGGGGTTCACAGATACGCAGTATTTT
15	TRBV28	TRBJ2-2	TRBD1	NA	CASSITDRGRGELFF	TGTGCCAGCAGCATCACGGACAGGGGGCGCGGGGAGCTGTTTTTT
15	TRBV28	TRBJ1-5	TRBD1	NA	CASSLPGQGNQPQHF	TGTGCCAGCAGTCTCCCGGGACAGGGAAATCAGCCCCAGCATTTT
14	TRBV2	TRBJ1-5	TRBD1	NA	CASRGQPSNQPQHF	TGTGCCAGCAGGGGACAGCCTAGCAATCAGCCCCAGCATTTT
14	TRBV5-1	TRBJ2-1	TRBD1	NA	CASSSGQGVDEQFF	TGCGCCAGCAGCTCAGGACAGGGGGTTGATGAGCAGTTCTTC
15	TRBV6-5	TRBJ2-7	NA	NA	CASSYSTGGAYEQYF	TGTGCCAGCAGTTACTCTACAGGAGGGGCCTACGAGCAGTACTTC
14	TRBV5-4	TRBJ2-5	TRBD1	few	CASSSQGAEETQYF	TGTGCCAGCAGCTCACAGGGGGCGGAAGAGACCCAGTACTTC
14	TRBV6-5	TRBJ2-2	TRBD1	NA	CASKPGGTTGELFF	TGTGCCAGCAAACCAGGGGGAACAACCGGGGAGCTGTTTTTT